Listed below are T cell receptor beta chains from one sample, sequenced in a study of cytomegalovirus exposure and HLA in healthy donors. Clones were sequenced by immunoSEQ multiplex PCR, and TCRdb holds only the in-frame ones, with some missing. The table shows some 120,000 clones, with less than 85% occurring only once. Sequenced: PBMCs. These receptors originate from a man aged 35 to 55 in good health and CMV-seronegative. Each CDR3 is given with its conserved first and last residue. Each record gives: D gene, V gene, clone size, J gene, CDR3 DNA, CDR3 protein. The D gene is left open where the match is weak. Where a row states a size, it is once, few, many or the class of an expanded clone; other rows omit it.

.	TRBV21-1	.	TRBJ1-1	TGTGCCAGCAGCTCTGGCAGGGGGTCCCAGGAGAACACTGAAGCTTTCTTT	CASSSGRGSQENTEAFF
.	TRBV10-3	few	TRBJ2-3	TGTGCCATCAGTGAAACGGGGGGCACAGATACGCAGTATTTT	CAISETGGTDTQYF
.	TRBV29-1	few	TRBJ2-2	TGCAGCGCGAGGGGTCCCGGGGGCGGGGAGCTGTTTTTT	CSARGPGGGELFF
TRBD2	TRBV7-3	.	TRBJ2-4	TGTGCCAGCAGCTTAACAGCGGGAGGTCAAAACATTCAGTACTTC	CASSLTAGGQNIQYF
.	TRBV18	few	TRBJ1-1	TGTGCCAGCTCACCCCGAGGACAGAAAGAAGCTTTCTTT	CASSPRGQKEAFF
.	TRBV6-5	once	TRBJ1-2	TGTGCCAGCAGTTACTCCGCAGGCTATGGCTACACCTTC	CASSYSAGYGYTF
TRBD1	TRBV15	.	TRBJ2-3	TGTGCCACCAGCACCGGCCCCCTAAGACAGGGGGGAACAGATACGCAGTATTTT	CATSTGPLRQGGTDTQYF
.	TRBV19	.	TRBJ1-5	TGTGCCAGTAGTAGTGACAAGAATCAGCCCCAGCATTTT	CASSSDKNQPQHF
.	TRBV27	.	TRBJ2-1	TGTGCCAGCAGCCTAGGGGCGTCGGAGCAGTTCTTC	CASSLGASEQFF
.	TRBV28	.	TRBJ1-1	TGTGCCAGCAGTTTTGGGGGGAGGGGAGTTGAAGCTTTCTTT	CASSFGGRGVEAFF
TRBD1	TRBV2	.	TRBJ1-5	TGTGCCAGCAGTGCAGGGACAGGGGGGGTAGTGCCCCAGCATTTT	CASSAGTGGVVPQHF
.	TRBV19	.	TRBJ2-4	TGTGCCAGTAGTGCCGGGACACTTAAAAACATTCAGTACTTC	CASSAGTLKNIQYF
TRBD2	TRBV7-9	.	TRBJ2-3	TGTGCCAGCAGCTTAGTAACGGGGGGACGCACAGATACGCAGTATTTT	CASSLVTGGRTDTQYF
.	TRBV27	few	TRBJ2-7	TGTGCCAGCAGTGCTTCTACCTACGAGCAGTACTTC	CASSASTYEQYF
.	TRBV5-1	once	TRBJ1-2	TGCGCCAGCAGCTCCTCAGGGGATTTTGGCTACACCTTC	CASSSSGDFGYTF
.	TRBV25-1	.	TRBJ1-3	TGTGCCAGCAGTGGACAGGTCCCTGGAAACACCATATATTTT	CASSGQVPGNTIYF
.	TRBV19	once	TRBJ1-6	TGTGCCAGTAGTAGCGGGCCCTTCCCCTCACCCCTCCACTTT	CASSSGPFPSPLHF
.	TRBV27	.	TRBJ1-5	TGTGCCAGCAGTTTATCGGTGGGCCAGCCCCAGCATTTT	CASSLSVGQPQHF
TRBD1	TRBV10-3	.	TRBJ2-2	TGTGCCATCACTCCGCGACAGGGTACAGGCACCGGGGAGCTGTTTTTT	CAITPRQGTGTGELFF
.	TRBV14	.	TRBJ1-1	TGTGCCAGCAGTCAGGGGTTGGACACTGAAGCTTTCTTT	CASSQGLDTEAFF
.	TRBV28	.	TRBJ1-2	TGTGCCAGCAGTACCCCCCCGGGTTATGGCTACACCTTC	CASSTPPGYGYTF
.	TRBV6-1	.	TRBJ2-7	TGTGCCAGCAGAAATCCGGGCTACGAGCAGTACTTC	CASRNPGYEQYF
TRBD2	TRBV7-2	.	TRBJ2-3	TGTGCCAGCAGCTTTCGAGCGGCGGGAGGGGAAACGCAGTATTTT	CASSFRAAGGETQYF
.	TRBV19	once	TRBJ1-1	TGTGCCAGTACGGACGGGAGCCCGAACACTGAAGCTTTCTTT	CASTDGSPNTEAFF
.	TRBV5-1	few	TRBJ1-5	TGCGCCAGCAGCTTTTCTGGAGATAGCAATCAGCCCCAGCATTTT	CASSFSGDSNQPQHF
TRBD1	TRBV2	.	TRBJ1-2	TGTGCCAGCAGTGTGACAGGGCAAGGGGGCTACACCTTC	CASSVTGQGGYTF
TRBD1	TRBV5-6	.	TRBJ1-1	TGTGCCAGCAGCGGAGGACAGGGGTCATGGGCCACTGAAGCTTTCTTT	CASSGGQGSWATEAFF
TRBD2	TRBV30	.	TRBJ2-7	TGTGCCTGGAGTCGGACTAGCGGGGTTTCCTACGAGCAGTACTTC	CAWSRTSGVSYEQYF
TRBD2	TRBV30	.	TRBJ2-7	TGTGCCTGGAGTGTTGCGGGAGGATTCTACGAGCAGTACTTC	CAWSVAGGFYEQYF
TRBD2	TRBV9	.	TRBJ2-2	TGTGCCAGCAGCTCGGGACTAGCCCACACCGGGGAGCTGTTTTTT	CASSSGLAHTGELFF
TRBD1	TRBV7-9	.	TRBJ1-5	TGTGCCAGCAGCTTAGGTGGACAGGGGCCTCAGCCCCAGCATTTT	CASSLGGQGPQPQHF
TRBD1	TRBV7-2	.	TRBJ1-1	TGTGCCAGCAGCTTAGGACAGGGGAACACTGAAGCTTTCTTT	CASSLGQGNTEAFF
.	TRBV19	.	TRBJ2-7	TGTGCCAGTAGTCTCAGGGATCACTACTACGAGCAGTACTTC	CASSLRDHYYEQYF
.	TRBV18	.	TRBJ2-5	TGTGCCAGCTCACCACCGGTCGTGGAACAGGGATTTGGGACCCAGTACTTC	CASSPPVVEQGFGTQYF
TRBD1	TRBV2	.	TRBJ1-4	TGTGCCAGCAGCAAAGAGGACAGGGGGTTTGAAAAACTGTTTTTT	CASSKEDRGFEKLFF
.	TRBV6-4	once	TRBJ2-3	TGTGCCAGCAGTGATACTAGCTTGGGTACGCAGTATTTT	CASSDTSLGTQYF
TRBD2	TRBV28	.	TRBJ2-2	TGTGCCAGCAGTTTATGGGGCGGGGGGCGCACCGGGGAGCTGTTTTTT	CASSLWGGGRTGELFF
.	TRBV2	.	TRBJ1-2	TGTGCCAGCAAGGAGAGGGAGGCTAACTATGGCTACACCTTC	CASKEREANYGYTF
TRBD2	TRBV5-1	.	TRBJ2-2	TGCGCCAGCAGTATATGGACTAGCGGGGATACCGGGGAGCTGTTTTTT	CASSIWTSGDTGELFF
.	TRBV7-9	.	TRBJ2-3	TGTGCCAGCAGCTTCCTCTACTTCACAGATACGCAGTATTTT	CASSFLYFTDTQYF
TRBD2	TRBV6-1	.	TRBJ2-3	TGTGCCAGCATGCTAGCGGGGGGCCCCCGAGATACGCAGTATTTT	CASMLAGGPRDTQYF
.	TRBV5-4	.	TRBJ2-2	TGTGCCAGCAGCTTGGACGGAGGCGCCGGGGAGCTGTTTTTT	CASSLDGGAGELFF
.	TRBV27	.	TRBJ2-7	TGTGCCAGCAGCCAATCCACAGTAAGCTCCTACGAGCAGTACTTC	CASSQSTVSSYEQYF
.	TRBV6-1	.	TRBJ2-2	TGTGCCAGCAGTGAAGGGACAGCGAACACCGGGGAGCTGTTTTTT	CASSEGTANTGELFF
TRBD1	TRBV28	.	TRBJ2-1	TGTGCCAGCATACCCGACAGGGCTGGAACCTACAATGAGCAGTTCTTC	CASIPDRAGTYNEQFF
.	TRBV9	once	TRBJ2-5	TGTGCCAGCAGCGTAGAAGGAGAAGAGACCCAGTACTTC	CASSVEGEETQYF
.	TRBV10-3	.	TRBJ2-2	TGTGCCATCAGTGAGGCGACCGGGAGCCCCATGACCGGGGAGCTGTTTTTT	CAISEATGSPMTGELFF
.	TRBV4-1	.	TRBJ2-7	TGCGCCAGCAGCCAAGATAACGAGCAGTACTTC	CASSQDNEQYF
.	TRBV19	.	TRBJ1-4	TGTGCCAGTGCCGACACCTCTAATGAAAAACTGTTTTTT	CASADTSNEKLFF
.	TRBV7-2	.	TRBJ2-7	TGTGCCAGCAGCTTAGGGAGCGCCTCCTACGAGCAGTACTTC	CASSLGSASYEQYF
.	TRBV18	few	TRBJ2-3	TGTGCCAGCTCACTATATCCTGCAACTACCGCTACCCCAGATACGCAGTATTTT	CASSLYPATTATPDTQYF